These 25 T cell receptor beta chains were all obtained from the same sample, sequenced in a study of human T cells and chemical hapten exposure. MiXCR was run by TCRdb on the RACE reads, yielding one entry per CDR3 protein. In the table there are just over 350,000 distinct CDR3 sequences, more than 5% of which are singletons. Sample time point: patch test 2, 6 weeks after DPC sensitization. Treatment meaning: therapeutic diphenylcyclopropenone sensitization with weekly scalp DPC. This specimen consisted of whole blood, obtained in connection with sensitization to the hapten diphenylcyclopropenone (DPC). The origin of the receptors is a woman in her late teens or twenties with alopecia areata. Some clones in this sample may be carry-over from other donors' samples.

This chain uses TRBV6-1 with TRBJ2-1; D call uncertain. CDR3 length: 12 amino acids. Germline V gives CDR1 MNHNS, CDR2 SASEGT. Trimming took 7 bases from V and 0 from J, leaving 4 bases between them. The CDR3 DNA sequence: TGTGCCAGCATAAGCTCCTACAATGAGCAGTTCTTC. Protein: CASISSYNEQFF.

Ten or more counts support this clonotype. For the CDR3, the DNA is TGCAGCGTTGATATCCAGGGGGAGACCCAGTACTTC. Encoded protein: CSVDIQGETQYF. This chain connects TRBV29-1 to TRBJ2-5, with D maybe TRBD1 (6 bases). The CDR3 has 12 amino acids. The V end was cut by 3 bases, the J end by 5 bases, with 10 bases between. CDR1 SQVTM and CDR2 ANQGSEA come from the germline V gene.

The chain links TRBV9 to TRBJ1-1; D may be TRBD1 (5 bases). The CDR3 contains 15 residues. CDR1 SGDLS and CDR2 YYNGEE come from the germline V gene. Trimming removed 0 bases at V and 3 bases at J, with 12 bases between. The CDR3 DNA is TGTGCCAGCAGCGTAGTGGCAGGGCTAGACACTGAAGCTTTCTTT. It yields the protein CASSVVAGLDTEAFF.

Many counts were recorded for this clonotype. V and J are TRBV6-1 and TRBJ1-5; D possibly corresponds to TRBD1 (5 bases). Germline V CDR1 and CDR2: MNHNS, SASEGT. The CDR3 consists of 16 residues. The V and J ends lost 1 base and 2 bases respectively, with 12 bases between them. The CDR3 spells CASSEVGGMGNQPQHF. Written as DNA, the CDR3 is TGTGCCAGCAGTGAAGTCGGGGGAATGGGCAATCAGCCCCAGCATTTT.

The table lists this clonotype with many counts. This chain connects TRBV6-2 or TRBV6-3 to TRBJ1-2; no clear D gene. Per the germline V gene, CDR1 is MNHEY and CDR2 is SVGEGT. The CDR3 loop spans 13 amino acids. With 6 bases removed from V and 4 bases from J, the gap between germline ends came to 12 bases. The CDR3 DNA sequence: TGTGCCAGCAGCCCCGCAGGACTCTATGGCTACACCTTC. Its protein product is CASSPAGLYGYTF.

The rearrangement uses TRBV4-3 and TRBJ2-7, with 9 bases lining up with TRBD2. V trimming: 5 bases; J trimming: 3 bases; junction bases outside the gene matches: 8. Germline V gives CDR1 LGHNA, CDR2 YSLEER. CDR3 size: 15 residues. CDR3 protein: CASSYSSGDRYEQYF. The CDR3 DNA is TGCGCCAGCAGCTACTCTAGCGGGGATCGCTACGAGCAGTACTTC.

This clonotype has just a few counts. The chain couples TRBV15 to TRBJ2-5; the match to TRBD1 covers 7 bases. Germline lookup yields CDR1 LNHNV and CDR2 YYDKDF (reference sequence). This CDR3 is built from 16 residues. The V segment lost 1 base and the J segment 1 base; nucleotides outside the gene matches: 6. CDR3 DNA: TGTGCCACCAGCAGAGGAAAGGGGGCTACCCAAGAGACCCAGTACTTC. This sequence encodes CATSRGKGATQETQYF.

This clonotype was recorded at least ten times. V and J are TRBV28 and TRBJ1-4; D is ambiguous. The CDR3 loop spans 12 amino acids. Germline CDR1 is MDHEN and CDR2 is SYDVKM. V lost 6 bases to trimming and J lost 4 bases, with 6 bases between them. The CDR3 DNA follows: TGTGCCAGCAGCGAGCTTAATGAAAAACTGTTTTTT. Protein: CASSELNEKLFF. Full variable domain (missing parts from reference TRBV28 and TRBJ1-4): DVKVTQSSRYLVKRTGEKVFLECVQDMDHENMFWYRQDPGLGLRLIYFSYDVKMKEKGDIPEGYSVSREKKERFSLILESASTNQTSMYLCASSELNEKLFFGSGTQLSVL.

This clonotype was counted at least ten times. This rearrangement joins TRBV5-1 to TRBJ1-4; maybe TRBD1 (5 bases). V lost 0 bases and J 3 bases, leaving 6 bases between the germline ends. The CDR3 is 14 amino acids. CDR1 is SGHRS and CDR2 is YFSETQ in the germline V gene. The CDR3 region has the DNA TGCGCCAGCAGCTTGGGGACACCTAATGAAAAACTGTTTTTT. It yields the protein CASSLGTPNEKLFF.

This clonotype is large. This sequence joins TRBV2 and TRBJ1-4, with D perhaps matching TRBD1 (6 bases). Trimming cost V 7 bases and J 7 bases, with 25 bases left between them. The CDR3 is 17 amino acids. Germline V gene sequence: CDR1 SNHLY, CDR2 FYNNEI. As DNA, the CDR3 is TGTGCCAGCACCGAGGGCGCAGGGGCCCCAGATAGTGAAAAACTGTTTTTT. Amino acids: CASTEGAGAPDSEKLFF.

CDR3 DNA sequence: TGTGCCAGCAGCTTTTATGAAAGAGAGACCCAGTACTTC. This codes for CASSFYERETQYF. The chain uses TRBV7-9 and TRBJ2-5; D is unclear. The CDR3 has 13 amino acids. Between the trimmed V and J ends, which lost 3 bases and 4 bases, there was a span of 9 bases. Per the germline V gene, CDR1 is SEHNR and CDR2 is FQNEAQ (reference sequence).

V is TRBV5-1 and J is TRBJ2-2; the D gene is possibly TRBD1 (6 bases). Per the germline V gene, CDR1 is SGHRS and CDR2 is YFSETQ. Between the trimmed V and J ends, which lost 0 bases and 4 bases, there was a span of 13 bases. This CDR3 comprises 16 residues. The CDR3 protein is CASSLAGGLGTGELFF. The DNA for the CDR3 is TGCGCCAGCAGCTTGGCTGGGGGCCTGGGCACCGGGGAGCTGTTTTTT.

This clonotype was seen at least ten times. The chain joins TRBV6-5 to TRBJ1-5, with D perhaps matching TRBD1 (6 bases). The V and J ends lost 6 bases and 2 bases respectively, with 14 bases between them. The CDR3 runs 15 residues. Germline loops: CDR1 MNHEY, CDR2 SVGAGI. The CDR3 DNA is TGTGCCAGCAGACCACAGGGTGAAGGCAATCAGCCCCAGCATTTT. It translates to CASRPQGEGNQPQHF.

This clonotype appeared many times. This rearrangement joins TRBV25-1 to TRBJ1-1, with D possibly TRBD1 on 5 matching bases. V was trimmed by 5 bases and J by 3 bases, leaving 16 bases between them. The CDR3 has 15 residues. Germline V gene lookup returns CDR1 MGHDK and CDR2 SYGVNS. The CDR3 DNA reads TGTGCCAGCAGTATTTACCGGGACCGCGACACTGAAGCTTTCTTT. This codes for CASSIYRDRDTEAFF. The full variable domain, rest sourced from reference TRBV25-1 and TRBJ1-1, is EADIYQTPRYLVIGTGKKITLECSQTMGHDKMYWYQQDPGMELHLIHYSYGVNSTEKGDLSSESTVSRIRTEHFPLTLESARPSHTSQYLCASSIYRDRDTEAFFGQGTRLTVV.

A few counts support this clonotype. The chain uses TRBV28 and TRBJ1-6, with a possible D match to TRBD1 (5 bases). Germline values: CDR1 MDHEN, CDR2 SYDVKM. The CDR3 loop spans 14 amino acids. Trimming took off 7 bases at V and 9 bases at J, with 16 bases between the two ends. The CDR3 region is CASNSDSSGSPLHF. The DNA of the CDR3 is TGTGCCAGCAACTCCGACAGTAGTGGTTCACCCCTCCACTTT. The full variable domain, with the rest looked up from reference TRBV28 and TRBJ1-6, is DVKVTQSSRYLVKRTGEKVFLECVQDMDHENMFWYRQDPGLGLRLIYFSYDVKMKEKGDIPEGYSVSREKKERFSLILESASTNQTSMYLCASNSDSSGSPLHFGNGTRLTVT.

The sample holds a few counts of this clonotype. The chain couples TRBV7-2 to TRBJ1-1; 8 positions match TRBD1. CDR1 is SGHTA and CDR2 is FQGNSA in the germline V gene. J was trimmed by 7 bases and V by 6 bases; bases with no gene match: 7. The CDR3 is 13 residues long. The CDR3 DNA reads TGTGCCAGCAGGCCCGCCGGGACAGGTGAAGCTTTCTTT. Translation gives CASRPAGTGEAFF.

This clonotype was counted only a few times. This sequence joins TRBV5-1 and TRBJ1-1; 7 bases match TRBD1. After removal of 4 bases from V and 0 bases from J, the junction contained 9 bases not matched to a gene. The CDR3 is made up of 16 amino acids. Germline V lookup: CDR1 SGHRS, CDR2 YFSETQ. The CDR3 reads CASSLVPTGLNTEAFF. The DNA for the CDR3 is TGCGCCAGCAGCCTAGTACCGACAGGGTTGAACACTGAAGCTTTCTTT. The variable domain in full, completed from reference TRBV5-1 and TRBJ1-1, reads KAGVTQTPRYLIKTRGQQVTLSCSPISGHRSVSWYQQTPGQGLQFLFEYFSETQRNKGNFPGRFSGRQFSNSRSEMNVSTLELGDSALYLCASSLVPTGLNTEAFFGQGTRLTVV.

The chain uses TRBV7-9 and TRBJ2-5, with 9 bases identical to TRBD2. With 5 bases clipped from V and 3 bases from J, the junction kept 13 bases outside the gene matches. The CDR3 has 17 amino acids. In germline, CDR1 is SEHNR, CDR2 FQNEAQ (reference sequence). The CDR3 is CASSHRTSDVLKETQYF. The DNA of the CDR3 is TGTGCCAGCAGCCATCGGACTAGCGACGTCCTAAAAGAGACCCAGTACTTC.

The chain joins TRBV19 to TRBJ2-3, with unresolved D. The CDR3 is made up of 16 amino acids. V was shortened by 5 bases and J by 2 bases, with 17 bases between the two germline ends. Germline V gene sequence: CDR1 LNHDA, CDR2 SQIVND (reference sequence). In nucleotides, the CDR3 is TGTGCCAGTAGTTCCCGCGACGGAGCCGCCACAGATACGCAGTATTTT. It codes for CASSSRDGAATDTQYF.

This clonotype was seen ten or more times. This chain links TRBV7-9 with TRBJ2-7; unclear D gene. The CDR3 totals 12 residues. CDR1 and CDR2 from the germline V gene are SEHNR and FQNEAQ (reference sequence). The ends were cut back, 2 bases at V and 4 bases at J, with 6 bases in the middle. CDR3 in DNA: TGTGCCAGCAGCTTACTTCCTTACGAGCAGTACTTC. Encoded protein: CASSLLPYEQYF.

This clonotype occurred many times. This rearrangement joins TRBV6-5 to TRBJ2-3; 7 bases match TRBD2. The germline CDR1 and CDR2 sequences are MNHEY and SVGAGI. The CDR3 consists of 15 residues. V lost 2 bases, J lost 0 bases, and 2 bases stayed unmatched. The CDR3 DNA reads TGTGCCAGCAGTTACGGGGGGGGTAGCACAGATACGCAGTATTTT. It specifies CASSYGGGSTDTQYF.

This clonotype was counted at least ten times. V and J are TRBV13 and TRBJ2-5; TRBD1 might be the D (5 bases). V lost 3 bases, J lost 5 bases, and 13 bases lay in between. This CDR3 comprises 14 residues. Germline V lookup: CDR1 PRHDT, CDR2 FYEKMQ (reference sequence). The CDR3 loop reads CASSLGQGFETQYF. The CDR3 bases are TGTGCCAGCAGCTTGGGTCAGGGATTCGAGACCCAGTACTTC.

This clonotype was recorded many times. The V and J genes are TRBV7-9 and TRBJ1-5; D is unclear. This CDR3 is 14 amino acids long. From germline, CDR1 is SEHNR and CDR2 FQNEAQ (reference sequence). V was trimmed by 1 base and J by 7 bases, leaving 11 bases between them. As DNA, the CDR3 is TGTGCCAGCAGCTTAGGTGGGGTATACCAGCCCCAGCATTTT. Amino acids: CASSLGGVYQPQHF.

This clonotype showed up just a few times. The chain links TRBV11-2 to TRBJ2-1, with D possibly TRBD1 on 6 matching bases. CDR3 length equals 14 residues. Germline lookup yields CDR1 SGHAT and CDR2 FQNNGV. Trimming removed 1 base at V and 10 bases at J, with 14 bases between. In DNA, the CDR3 is TGTGCCAGCAGCTTAGGGCAGGGGAATTGGGAGCAGTTCTTC. This codes for CASSLGQGNWEQFF.

The chain employs TRBV6-6 and TRBJ2-5, with D perhaps matching TRBD1 or TRBD2 (5 bases each). The CDR3 is 18 residues long. Per germline, CDR1 MNHNY and CDR2 SVGAGI (reference sequence). Trimming stripped 5 bases from V and 4 bases from J, with 26 bases between. CDR3 DNA: TGTGCCAGCAGTCGAAAAGGTGGTCGGCGGGTTGGGGCAGAGACCCAGTACTTC. It translates to CASSRKGGRRVGAETQYF.